Below, 23 T cell receptor beta chains from the same sample are listed, as sequenced in a study of blood T cells in healthy people across ages. A second 7 to 11 cycle PCR used barcoded and J-beta primers. One entry per CDR3 protein results from TCRdb running MiXCR on the 5' RACE reads. The sample records 950,000 to 1,200,000 distinct CDR3 sequences, under 40% being singletons. Sequencing input: blood. The source of these receptors is a young man in good health.

Concerning this clonotype: Its ends do not fully match the called genes, so a read error is possible. The chain recombines TRBV3-1 with TRBJ2-1, with TRBD1 identical over 9 bases. Germline V gene data show CDR1 as LGHDT and CDR2 as YNNKEL (reference sequence). The CDR3 consists of 14 residues. The CDR3: CTSSNGQGIGERFF. As DNA, the CDR3 is TGTACCAGCAGCAATGGACAGGGGATAGGAGAGCGGTTCTTC.

This clonotype was seen a handful of times. The rearrangement joins TRBV6-2 or TRBV6-3 to TRBJ1-2, with a tentative D call TRBD1 (5 bases). V was cut by 6 bases and J by 2 bases, with 10 bases left in between. Germline CDR1 is MNHEY and CDR2 is SVGEGT. This CDR3 contains 13 residues. As DNA, the CDR3 is TGTGCCAGCAGGGGGGAACCGAACTATGGCTACACCTTC. Translated, it gives CASRGEPNYGYTF.

The chain recombines TRBV12-3 or TRBV12-4 with TRBJ2-5; D perhaps matches TRBD1 (7 bases). The V end lost 7 bases, the J end lost 7 bases, and 13 bases lay between the germline ends. The CDR3 contains 12 residues. The CDR3 nucleotides read TGTGCCAGCAAGGAGGGGGCGGGGACCCAGTACTTC. It specifies CASKEGAGTQYF.

A few counts support this clonotype. This chain joins TRBV5-1 and TRBJ1-6; 7 nucleotides match TRBD1. This CDR3 comprises 14 residues. Germline values: CDR1 SGHRS, CDR2 YFSETQ. Trimming took 1 base from V and 10 from J; bases not matched to a gene: 5. The CDR3 region is CASSLMDRLSPLHF. Here the CDR3 DNA reads TGCGCCAGCAGCTTGATGGACAGGCTCTCACCCCTCCACTTT. Full variable domain (remainder filled in from reference TRBV5-1 and TRBJ1-6): KAGVTQTPRYLIKTRGQQVTLSCSPISGHRSVSWYQQTPGQGLQFLFEYFSETQRNKGNFPGRFSGRQFSNSRSEMNVSTLELGDSALYLCASSLMDRLSPLHFGNGTRLTVT.

This chain joins TRBV28 and TRBJ1-5; 7 bases match TRBD1. Germline CDR1 and CDR2: MDHEN and SYDVKM. The CDR3 consists of 16 residues. The V and J ends lost 4 bases and 6 bases, in that order; junction bases with no gene match: 12. Here the CDR3 reads CASSSPDRVLGQPQHF. The DNA of the CDR3 is TGTGCCAGCAGTTCCCCTGACAGGGTGCTCGGTCAGCCCCAGCATTTT.

The chain links TRBV12-3 or TRBV12-4 to TRBJ1-2; D perhaps matches TRBD1 (5 bases). The CDR3 loop spans 14 amino acids. Trimming left V 1 base short and J 7 bases short, with 13 bases between. CDR3 coding DNA: TGTGCCAGCAGTTTAGGGCGGCAGGGCCCTGGCTACACCTTC. It translates to CASSLGRQGPGYTF.

The genes are TRBV6-5 and TRBJ1-1; no clear D gene. The CDR3 contains 14 residues. Germline V gene sequence: CDR1 MNHEY, CDR2 SVGAGI. The V end lost 2 bases, the J end lost 11 bases, and 18 bases lay between the germline ends. The CDR3 sequence is CASSYRGFIGSAFF. The CDR3 DNA sequence: TGTGCCAGCAGTTACCGAGGGTTTATCGGCTCTGCTTTCTTT.

This clonotype has a handful of counts. The V call is TRBV20-1, the J call TRBJ1-4; 7 nucleotides line up with TRBD1. After removal of 6 bases from V and 8 bases from J, the junction contained 6 bases not matched to a gene. The CDR3 sequence is 12 residues long. CDR1 is DFQATT, CDR2 SNEGSKA, per germline (reference sequence). The CDR3 here is CSAATGAEKLFF. The CDR3 DNA is TGCAGTGCGGCAACAGGGGCCGAAAAACTGTTTTTT.

The gene calls are TRBV20-1 and TRBJ1-4, with D unclear. CDR1 and CDR2 (germline): DFQATT, SNEGSKA (reference sequence). V dropped 4 bases and J dropped 4 bases, with 13 bases sitting between them. This CDR3 comprises 14 residues. This CDR3 is CSATQTTFNEKLFF. CDR3 DNA sequence: TGCAGTGCTACCCAGACGACCTTTAATGAAAAACTGTTTTTT.

This clonotype has a handful of counts. V and J are TRBV7-8 and TRBJ2-3, with unresolved D. The germline V gene encodes CDR1 SGHVS and CDR2 FQNEAQ. The germline V and J ends were trimmed by 8 bases and 0 bases, with 12 bases remaining between them. This CDR3 has 14 amino acids. The CDR3: CASSRPSSTDTQYF. CDR3 sequence (DNA): TGTGCCAGCTCACGACCCAGTAGCACAGATACGCAGTATTTT. Filled out from reference TRBV7-8 and TRBJ2-3, the complete variable domain reads GAGVSQSPRYKVAKRGQDVALRCDPISGHVSLFWYQQALGQGPEFLTYFQNEAQLDKSGLPSDRFFAERPEGSVSTLKIQRTQQEDSAVYLCASSRPSSTDTQYFGPGTRLTVL.

The chain uses TRBV6-6 and TRBJ2-3; D is possibly TRBD1 or TRBD2 (5 bases each). The germline V and J ends were trimmed by 6 bases and 7 bases, with 8 bases remaining between them. Germline V gene data show CDR1 as MNHNY and CDR2 as SVGAGI (reference sequence). This CDR3 is 11 amino acids long. CDR3 in amino acids: CASSWDHTQYF. DNA of the CDR3: TGTGCCAGCAGCTGGGACCATACGCAGTATTTT.

The CDR3 reads CATSRDLDGVGEQFF. Written as DNA, the CDR3 is TGTGCCACCAGCAGAGATTTGGACGGAGTCGGAGAGCAGTTCTTC. This chain joins TRBV15 and TRBJ2-1; D gene unclear. There are 15 residues in the CDR3. CDR1 and CDR2 (germline): LNHNV, YYDKDF (reference sequence). The V end was cut by 0 bases, the J end by 10 bases, with 16 bases between.

The chain uses TRBV7-2 and TRBJ1-4; D gene uncertain. V was pared by 2 bases and J by 6 bases, with 7 bases between. CDR1 is SGHTA and CDR2 is FQGNSA in the germline V gene. The CDR3 is made up of 13 amino acids. CDR3 sequence reads: CASSLRDYEKLFF. CDR3 coding DNA: TGTGCCAGCAGCTTACGGGATTATGAAAAACTGTTTTTT.

This clonotype came up a few times. This chain links TRBV5-1 with TRBJ1-1, with 10 bases lining up with TRBD1. With V trimmed by 4 bases and J by 5 bases, 8 bases remained unmatched. Germline V gene sequence: CDR1 SGHRS, CDR2 YFSETQ. The CDR3 runs to 15 residues. CDR3 sequence: CASSRDRGLGTEAFF. CDR3 in DNA: TGCGCCAGCAGCCGAGACAGGGGGCTAGGGACTGAAGCTTTCTTT.

This clonotype has a count of ten or more. This chain joins TRBV7-2 and TRBJ2-4; D ambiguous. CDR1 is SGHTA, CDR2 FQGNSA, per germline. V was pared by 1 base and J by 8 bases, with 12 bases between. The CDR3 has 14 residues. The CDR3 loop is CASSLGSESHIQYF. CDR3 in DNA: TGTGCCAGCAGCTTAGGGTCCGAGTCGCACATTCAGTACTTC.

This sequence joins TRBV20-1 and TRBJ1-5, with D possibly being TRBD1 (6 bases). Germline values: CDR1 DFQATT, CDR2 SNEGSKA (reference sequence). The CDR3 totals 12 residues. Trimming shortened V by 6 bases and J by 3 bases, and 9 bases separated the two germline ends. CDR3 in amino acids: CSADRNNQPQHF. CDR3 sequence (DNA): TGCAGTGCCGACAGGAACAATCAGCCCCAGCATTTT.

The V gene is TRBV5-6, the J gene TRBJ2-1; D could derive from TRBD1 or TRBD2 (5 bases each). There are 17 residues in the CDR3. The V and J ends lost 2 bases and 0 bases respectively, with 15 bases between them. Germline lookup yields CDR1 SGHDT and CDR2 YYEEEE. The CDR3, as DNA: TGTGCCAGCAGCTTTTACGGGACGAAGAGCTCCTACAATGAGCAGTTCTTC. Its translation is CASSFYGTKSSYNEQFF.

Concerning this clonotype: A junction boundary mismatches the germline segment, possibly from a read error. The chain links TRBV2 to TRBJ1-2, with D perhaps matching TRBD1 (5 bases). There are 12 residues in the CDR3. The germline V gene encodes CDR1 SNHLY and CDR2 FYNNEI. CDR3: CPRASTGPGYTF. The CDR3 DNA reads TGTCCCAGGGCTTCGACGGGGCCCGGCTACACCTTC. The full variable domain, in which reference TRBV2 and TRBJ1-2 provide the parts outside the CDR3, is EPEVTQTPSHQVTQMGQEVILRCVPISNHLYFYWYRQILGQKVEFLVSFYNNEISEKSEIFDDQFSVERPDGSNFTLKIRSTKLEDSAMYFCPRASTGPGYTFGSGTRLTVV.

CDR3 sequence (DNA): TGTGCCATCAGCCAGGACTCCTACAATGAGCAGTACTTC. Its protein is CAISQDSYNEQYF. The V gene is TRBV10-3, the J gene TRBJ2-1, with a possible D match to TRBD2 (5 bases). Matching the DNA end better, TRBJ2-7 makes the J call doubtful. This CDR3 is built from 13 residues. The germline V gene has CDR1 ENHRY and CDR2 SYGVKD.

This clonotype appeared a few times. The chain links TRBV20-1 to TRBJ2-1, with a possible D match to TRBD2 (6 bases). CDR3 length: 16 residues. V lost 0 bases and J lost 0, with 12 bases in between. Germline CDR1 reads DFQATT; CDR2 reads SNEGSKA (reference sequence). This CDR3 reads CSARDPSASSYNEQFF. In DNA, the CDR3 is TGCAGTGCTAGAGACCCTAGCGCCAGCTCCTACAATGAGCAGTTCTTC.

Many counts were recorded for this clonotype. The V and J genes are TRBV28 and TRBJ1-2, with D perhaps matching TRBD1 (6 bases). This CDR3 has 15 amino acids. Germline values: CDR1 MDHEN, CDR2 SYDVKM. The ends were cut back, 5 bases at V and 5 bases at J, with 18 bases in the middle. CDR3 protein: CASSPISGTPYGYTF. The CDR3 nucleotides are TGTGCCAGCAGTCCAATTTCCGGGACACCATATGGCTACACCTTC.

The chain is built from TRBV7-2 and TRBJ2-7; D is perhaps TRBD1 (6 bases). Germline-derived CDR1 and CDR2 are SGHTA and FQGNSA. The CDR3 contains 15 residues. Trimming removed 4 bases at V and 1 base at J, with 14 bases between. The CDR3 DNA reads as TGTGCCAGCAGCTCCTCACAGGGTACTTCCTACGAGCAGTACTTC. Its translation is CASSSSQGTSYEQYF. Looking up the rest from reference TRBV7-2 and TRBJ2-7 gives the full variable domain: GAGVSQSPSNKVTEKGKDVELRCDPISGHTALYWYRQSLGQGLEFLIYFQGNSAPDKSGLPSDRFSAERTGGSVSTLTIQRTQQEDSAVYLCASSSSQGTSYEQYFGPGTRLTVT.

This clonotype was picked up a small number of times. The chain carries TRBV5-1 and TRBJ2-1; D possibly corresponds to TRBD1 (6 bases). Germline V gene sequence: CDR1 SGHRS, CDR2 YFSETQ. The V and J ends lost 4 bases and 2 bases respectively, with 10 bases between them. The CDR3 consists of 14 residues. The CDR3 spells CASSNRDPYNEQFF. The CDR3, as DNA: TGCGCCAGCAGCAACAGGGACCCCTACAATGAGCAGTTCTTC.